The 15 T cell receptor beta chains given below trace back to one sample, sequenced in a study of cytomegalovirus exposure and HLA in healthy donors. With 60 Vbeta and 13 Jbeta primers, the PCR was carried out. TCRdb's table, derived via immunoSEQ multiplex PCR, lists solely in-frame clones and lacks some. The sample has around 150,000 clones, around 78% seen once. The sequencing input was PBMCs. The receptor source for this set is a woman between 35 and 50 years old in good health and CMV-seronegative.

The CDR3, as DNA: TGTGCCAGCAGTGTGCGGGACGACCTCACAGATACGCAGTATTTT. Its protein product is CASSVRDDLTDTQYF. The J gene is TRBJ2-3, the V gene TRBV28; D perhaps matches TRBD2 (6 bases). V lost 5 bases to trimming and J lost 2 bases, with 14 bases between them. Germline assignment: CDR1 MDHEN and CDR2 SYDVKM. The CDR3 totals 15 residues.

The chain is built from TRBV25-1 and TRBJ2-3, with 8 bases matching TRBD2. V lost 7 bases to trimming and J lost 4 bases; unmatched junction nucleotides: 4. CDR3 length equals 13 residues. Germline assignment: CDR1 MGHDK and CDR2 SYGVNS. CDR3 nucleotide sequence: TGTGCCAGCACAGGACTAGCTTCAGATACGCAGTATTTT. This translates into CASTGLASDTQYF.

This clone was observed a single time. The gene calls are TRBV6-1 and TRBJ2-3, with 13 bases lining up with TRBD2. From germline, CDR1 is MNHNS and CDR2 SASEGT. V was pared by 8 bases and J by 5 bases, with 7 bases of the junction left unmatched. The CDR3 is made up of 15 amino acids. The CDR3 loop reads CASCTSGRAEDTQYF. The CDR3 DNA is TGTGCCAGCTGTACTAGCGGGAGGGCCGAAGATACGCAGTATTTT.

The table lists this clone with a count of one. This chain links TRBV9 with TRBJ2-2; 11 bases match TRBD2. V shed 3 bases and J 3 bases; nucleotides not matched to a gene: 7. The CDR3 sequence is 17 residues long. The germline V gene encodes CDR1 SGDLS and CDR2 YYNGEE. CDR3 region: CASSDDSGRADTGELFF. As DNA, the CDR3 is TGTGCCAGCAGCGACGATAGCGGGAGGGCCGACACCGGGGAGCTGTTTTTT.

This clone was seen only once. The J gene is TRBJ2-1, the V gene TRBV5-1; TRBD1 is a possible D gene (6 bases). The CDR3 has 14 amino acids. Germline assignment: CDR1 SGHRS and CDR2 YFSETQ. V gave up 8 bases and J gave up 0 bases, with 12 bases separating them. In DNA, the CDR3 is TGCGCCAGTTATCCGGACAGCTCCTACAATGAGCAGTTCTTC. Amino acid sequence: CASYPDSSYNEQFF.

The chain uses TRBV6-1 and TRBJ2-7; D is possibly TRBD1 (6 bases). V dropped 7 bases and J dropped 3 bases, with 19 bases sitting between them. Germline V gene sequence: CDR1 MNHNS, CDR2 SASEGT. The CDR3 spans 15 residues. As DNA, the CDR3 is TGTGCCAGCAAAGATCGAACCGGGACAAACTACGAGCAGTACTTC. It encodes CASKDRTGTNYEQYF.

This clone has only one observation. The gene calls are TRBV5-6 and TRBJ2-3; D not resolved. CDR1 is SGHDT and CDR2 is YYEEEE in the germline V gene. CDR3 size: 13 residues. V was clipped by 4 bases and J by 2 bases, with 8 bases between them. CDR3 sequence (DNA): TGTGCCAGCAGCCAAAAAGCCACAGATACGCAGTATTTT. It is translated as CASSQKATDTQYF. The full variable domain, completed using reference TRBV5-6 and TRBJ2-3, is DAGVTQSPTHLIKTRGQQVTLRCSPKSGHDTVSWYQQALGQGPQFIFQYYEEEERQRGNFPDRFSGHQFPNYSSELNVNALLLGDSALYLCASSQKATDTQYFGPGTRLTVL.

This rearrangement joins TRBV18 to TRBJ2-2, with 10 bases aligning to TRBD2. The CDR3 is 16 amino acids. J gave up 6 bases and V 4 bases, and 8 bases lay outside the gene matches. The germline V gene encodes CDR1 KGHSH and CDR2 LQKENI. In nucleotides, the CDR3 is TGTGCCAGCTCACAAGAAGCGGGAGGGCCCGCCGGGGAGCTGTTTTTT. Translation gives CASSQEAGGPAGELFF. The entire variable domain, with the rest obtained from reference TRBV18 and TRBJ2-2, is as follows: NAGVMQNPRHLVRRRGQEARLRCSPMKGHSHVYWYRQLPEEGLKFMVYLQKENIIDESGMPKERFSAEFPKEGPSILRIQQVVRGDSAAYFCASSQEAGGPAGELFFGEGSRLTVL.

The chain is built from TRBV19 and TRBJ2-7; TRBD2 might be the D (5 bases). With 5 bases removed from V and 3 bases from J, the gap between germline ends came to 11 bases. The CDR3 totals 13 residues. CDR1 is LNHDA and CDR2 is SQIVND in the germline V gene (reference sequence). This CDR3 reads CASSEGRNYEQYF. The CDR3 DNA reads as TGTGCCAGTAGTGAGGGCAGAAACTACGAGCAGTACTTC.

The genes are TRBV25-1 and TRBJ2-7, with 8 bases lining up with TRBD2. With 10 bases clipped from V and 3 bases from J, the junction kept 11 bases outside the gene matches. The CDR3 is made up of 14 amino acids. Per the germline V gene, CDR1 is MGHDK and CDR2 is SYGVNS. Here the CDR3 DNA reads TGTGCCACCACATCCGGACTAGCCGGCTACGAGCAGTACTTC. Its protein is CATTSGLAGYEQYF.

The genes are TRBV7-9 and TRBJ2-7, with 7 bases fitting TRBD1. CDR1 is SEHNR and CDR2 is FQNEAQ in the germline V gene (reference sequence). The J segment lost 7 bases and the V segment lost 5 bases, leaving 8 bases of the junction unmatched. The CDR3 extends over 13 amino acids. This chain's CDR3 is CASSDRERGEQYF. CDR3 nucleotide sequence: TGTGCCAGCAGCGACAGGGAACGGGGTGAGCAGTACTTC.

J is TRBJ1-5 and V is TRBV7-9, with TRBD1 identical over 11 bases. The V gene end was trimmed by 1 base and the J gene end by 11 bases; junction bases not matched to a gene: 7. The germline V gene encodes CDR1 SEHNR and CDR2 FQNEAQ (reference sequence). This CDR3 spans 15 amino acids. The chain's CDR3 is CASSLGTGGPMAQHF. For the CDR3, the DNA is TGTGCCAGCAGCTTAGGGACAGGGGGCCCAATGGCCCAGCATTTT.

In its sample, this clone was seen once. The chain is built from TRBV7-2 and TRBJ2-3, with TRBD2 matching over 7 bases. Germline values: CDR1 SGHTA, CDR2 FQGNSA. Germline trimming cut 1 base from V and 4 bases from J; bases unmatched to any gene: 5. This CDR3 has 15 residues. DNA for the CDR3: TGTGCCAGCAGCTTAGGTGGCGGGAGCTCAGATACGCAGTATTTT. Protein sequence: CASSLGGGSSDTQYF.

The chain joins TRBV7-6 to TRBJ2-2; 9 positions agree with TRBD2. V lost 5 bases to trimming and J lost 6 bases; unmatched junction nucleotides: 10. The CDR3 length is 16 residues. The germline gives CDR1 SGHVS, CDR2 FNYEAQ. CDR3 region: CASSPGASGIAGELFF. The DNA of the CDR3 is TGTGCCAGCAGCCCTGGGGCTAGCGGGATCGCCGGGGAGCTGTTTTTT. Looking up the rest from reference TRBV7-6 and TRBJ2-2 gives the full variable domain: GAGVSQSPRYKVTKRGQDVALRCDPISGHVSLYWYRQALGQGPEFLTYFNYEAQQDKSGLPNDRFSAERPEGSISTLTIQRTEQRDSAMYRCASSPGASGIAGELFFGEGSRLTVL.

As DNA, the CDR3 is TGTGCCAGCAGTGTCGGCGGGAGTTACCACAATGAGCAGTTCTTC. As protein: CASSVGGSYHNEQFF. V is TRBV6-1 and J is TRBJ2-1; the match to TRBD2 covers 7 bases. Germline V gene sequence: CDR1 MNHNS, CDR2 SASEGT. CDR3 length equals 15 residues. Unmatched junction bases numbered 8, after V lost 4 bases and J lost 5 bases.